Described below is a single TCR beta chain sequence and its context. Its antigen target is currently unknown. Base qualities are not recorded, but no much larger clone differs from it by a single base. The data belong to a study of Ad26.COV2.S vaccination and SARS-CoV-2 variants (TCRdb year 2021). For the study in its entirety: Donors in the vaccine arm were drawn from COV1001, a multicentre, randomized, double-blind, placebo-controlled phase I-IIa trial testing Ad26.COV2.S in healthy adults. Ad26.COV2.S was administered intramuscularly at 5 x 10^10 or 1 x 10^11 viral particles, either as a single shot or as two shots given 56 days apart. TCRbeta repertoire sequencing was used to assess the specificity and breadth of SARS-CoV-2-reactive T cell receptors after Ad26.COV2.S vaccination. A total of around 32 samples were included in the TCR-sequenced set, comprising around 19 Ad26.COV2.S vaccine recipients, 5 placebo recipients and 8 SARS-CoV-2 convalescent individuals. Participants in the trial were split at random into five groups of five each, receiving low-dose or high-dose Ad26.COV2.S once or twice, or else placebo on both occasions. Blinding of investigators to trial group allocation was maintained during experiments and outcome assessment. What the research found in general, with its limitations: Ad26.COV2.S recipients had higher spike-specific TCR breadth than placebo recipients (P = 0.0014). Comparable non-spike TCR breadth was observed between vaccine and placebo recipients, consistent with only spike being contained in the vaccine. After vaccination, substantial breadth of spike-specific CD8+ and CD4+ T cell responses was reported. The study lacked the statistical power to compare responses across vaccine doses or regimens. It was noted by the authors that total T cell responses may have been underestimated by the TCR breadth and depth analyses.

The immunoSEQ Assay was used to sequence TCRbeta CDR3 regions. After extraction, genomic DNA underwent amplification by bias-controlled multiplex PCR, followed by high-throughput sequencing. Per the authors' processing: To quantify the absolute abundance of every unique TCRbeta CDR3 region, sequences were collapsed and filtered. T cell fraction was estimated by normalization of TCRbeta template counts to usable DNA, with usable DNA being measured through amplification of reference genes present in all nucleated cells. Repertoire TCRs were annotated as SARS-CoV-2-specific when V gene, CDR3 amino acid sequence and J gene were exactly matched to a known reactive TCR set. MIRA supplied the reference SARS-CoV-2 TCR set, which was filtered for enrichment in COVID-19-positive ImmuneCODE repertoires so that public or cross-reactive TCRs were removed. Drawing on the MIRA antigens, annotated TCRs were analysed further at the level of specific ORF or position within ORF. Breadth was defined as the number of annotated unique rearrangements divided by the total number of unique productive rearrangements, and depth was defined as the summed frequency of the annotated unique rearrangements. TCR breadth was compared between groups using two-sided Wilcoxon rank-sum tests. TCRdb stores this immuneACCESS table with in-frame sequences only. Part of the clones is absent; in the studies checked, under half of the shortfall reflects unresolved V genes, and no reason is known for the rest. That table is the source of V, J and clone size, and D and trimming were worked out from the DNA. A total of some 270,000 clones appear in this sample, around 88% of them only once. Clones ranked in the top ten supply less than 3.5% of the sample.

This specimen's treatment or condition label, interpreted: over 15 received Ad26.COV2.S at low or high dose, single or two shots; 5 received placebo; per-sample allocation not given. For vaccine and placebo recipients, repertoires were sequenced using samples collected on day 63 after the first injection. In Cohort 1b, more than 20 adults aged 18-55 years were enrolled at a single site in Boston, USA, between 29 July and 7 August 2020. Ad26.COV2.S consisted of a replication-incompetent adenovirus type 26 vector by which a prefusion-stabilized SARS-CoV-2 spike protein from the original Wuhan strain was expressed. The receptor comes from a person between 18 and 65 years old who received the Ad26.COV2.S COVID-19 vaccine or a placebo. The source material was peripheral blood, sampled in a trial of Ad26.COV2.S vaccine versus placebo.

The CDR3 corresponds to CASSHVRASSGNTIYF. The nucleotide sequence is given as TGTGCCAGCAGCCACGTCAGGGCATCCTCTGGAAACACCATATATTTT. Recombination connected TRBV3-1 (or the pseudogene TRBV3-2) to TRBJ1-3, with TRBD1 tentatively as D gene (5 bases match). The germline V gene (reference sequence) supplies CDR1 LGHDT and CDR2 YNNKEL. The V end loses 3 bases and the J end loses 0 bases, and a stretch of 12 bases separates them. The CDR3, from cysteine to phenylalanine, totals 16 residues. Here the CDR3 DNA is all that survives: 48 bases in frame from base 1.